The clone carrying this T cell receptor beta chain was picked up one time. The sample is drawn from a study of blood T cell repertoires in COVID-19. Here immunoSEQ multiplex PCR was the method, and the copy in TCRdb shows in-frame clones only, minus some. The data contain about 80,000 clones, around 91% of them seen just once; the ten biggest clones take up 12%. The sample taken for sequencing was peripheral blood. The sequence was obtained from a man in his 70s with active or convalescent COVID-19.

CDR3 bases: TGCGCCAGCAGCCTTCACAGCACTAACTATGGCTACACCTTC. Translating it yields CASSLHSTNYGYTF. The rearrangement uses TRBV4-1 and TRBJ1-2; D is unresolved. There are 14 residues in the CDR3. Germline CDR1 MGHRA, CDR2 YSYEKL. The V end lost 4 bases, the J end lost 0 bases, and 9 bases lay between the germline ends.